This T cell receptor (beta chain) was found in a study of Graves' ophthalmopathy and Graves' hyperthyroidism. The CDR3 spans 15 residues. The germline CDR1 and CDR2 sequences are KGHDR and SFDVKD. V was pared by 3 bases and J by 9 bases, with 10 bases of the junction left unmatched. Scientists amplified the TCR beta CDR3 regions from RNA transcripts. HTBI-primed RT-PCR formed the first round, and a multiplex PCR formed the second. One entry per CDR3 protein, called by TCRdb with MiXCR from the multiplex PCR reads. Seen here are about 550,000 distinct CDR3 sequences, about 40% observed once, and the top ten hold about 4.1%. Additional autoimmune diseases, uncontrolled infections, pregnancy or lactation disqualified patients.

This clonotype was obtained from an adult man with Graves' hyperthyroidism. The specimen was peripheral blood or thyroid tissue (not recorded which). The rearrangement links TRBV24-1 to TRBJ1-5, with 7 nucleotides matching TRBD1. The CDR3 here is CATSDPRQGGWPQHF. The CDR3 nucleotides read TGTGCCACCAGTGATCCCCGACAGGGCGGTTGGCCCCAGCATTTT.